This T cell receptor beta chain was profiled in a study of T cell responses to AZD1222 COVID-19 vaccine (dated by TCRdb to about 2021). Looking at the study overall: AZD1222 recipients whose second dose came at about 4 weeks and those whose second dose came at about 12 weeks were combined into one group, since spike-specific TCR depth and breadth did not differ between the two schedules. TCR sequencing was performed for roughly 250 trial participants, of whom around 200 were given two doses of AZD1222 and some 25 were given two doses of MenACWY control vaccine. Enrollment into the trials was organized by age into subgroups of 18-55, 56-69 and 70-plus years, and those subgroups contained about 160, 30 and 59 TCR-sequenced participants, respectively.

Study-wide conclusions, independent of this receptor: Only a handful of AZD1222 recipients were SARS-CoV-2 seropositive at baseline, limiting conclusions about previously exposed vaccinees. Reportedly, almost half of the unique spike-specific TCRs recognized epitopes lying outside the regions that are mutated in the B.1.351 and B.1.1.7 variants. Most participants were white British and females outnumbered males, and the authors suggested that clonal diversity may have been underestimated. A significant rise in spike-specific TCR breadth and depth was observed after two AZD1222 doses relative to day 0 and relative to MenACWY recipients. No day 14 peak-response samples were available, so repertoires were characterized only after the peak T cell response. The 56-69-year group was small, and its depth increase did not reach significance, likely because of low power. The vaccine-associated CD4 TCRs covered the entire spike protein, and the dominant responses fell in regions 160-218 and 743-854.

According to the study, the label for this sample's time point signals: baseline before first vaccination. Vaccinee samples were obtained from the UK trials COV001 and COV002, which included a single-blind randomized controlled phase 2/3 trial of AZD1222 (ChAdOx1 nCoV-19) in healthy adults. For TCRbeta chain sequencing, PBMC samples from trial participants were taken at day 0 and at day 28 after the second dose. The CDR3 regions of human TCRbeta chains were analyzed by immunosequencing. The authors' pipeline ran thus. TCRs in the repertoires were matched against a reference library of SARS-CoV-2-specific TCRs that had been generated with the MIRA antigen-specificity platform. Breadth was defined as the fraction of unique TCRs that were SARS-CoV-2-associated, and depth was defined as the fraction of total T cells that were SARS-CoV-2-associated. Each spike-specific TCR was assigned to its reactive spike region and to a CD4 or CD8 class using the MIRA data. Log10-transformed breadth and depth values were compared by one-way ANOVA with Sidak's multiple comparisons tests. TCRdb took over this immuneACCESS table, retaining in-frame rearrangements with V and J assigned. Such tables are incomplete; in checked studies, under half of the missing clones stem from an unresolved V gene, and the remainder is unexplained. V, J and clone size derive from that table, while D and trimming were established from the DNA sequence. This sample is represented by about 120,000 clones; roughly 91% of them were singletons. The top ten clones comprise 25% to 30% of the sample.

A word on this clone: It lacks a known antigen. No much larger clone is present one base from it, and per-base qualities are unavailable.

The germline V gene specifies SGHTA as CDR1 and FQGNSA as CDR2. The germline ends are 7 bases apart after V is trimmed by 5 bases and J by 2 bases. Inclusive of the bounding cysteine and phenylalanine, the CDR3 is 13 residues long. The read is trimmed to its CDR3 DNA, 39 bases read in frame from base 1. The sequenced sample was peripheral blood, obtained on day 0 of AZD1222 vaccination. This TCR derives from an adult in good health. This chain joins TRBV7-2 to TRBJ1-3, with no confidently assigned D gene. The DNA sequence is TGTGCCAGCAGCGAAGTTCCTGGAAACACCATATATTTT. It encodes CASSEVPGNTIYF.